The clone carrying this TCR beta chain turned up a few times. This sample's TCRbeta library carried unique molecular identifier barcodes. TCRdb redid the calling of the PCR reads with MiXCR, one entry per CDR3 protein. The sample consists of 400,000 to 500,000 distinct CDR3 sequences, roughly 11% of them appearing once. The sample is drawn from a study of T-cell reconstitution after alpha-beta-depleted transplantation in children. The ends lost 4 bases at V and 3 bases at J; junction bases unmatched: 6. Germline V gives CDR1 SGHKS, CDR2 YYEKEE (reference sequence). This CDR3 region has 15 residues. The TCR was taken from a human donor who donated a stem cell graft to a child with acute myeloid leukemia. The chain recombines TRBV5-5 with TRBJ2-3; 9 nucleotides agree with TRBD1. The sample here was PBMCs from the stem cell graft donor, taken from the stem cell graft. As DNA, the CDR3 is TGTGCCAGCAGCGCCCCGGGACAGGGTACAGATACGCAGTATTTT. It specifies CASSAPGQGTDTQYF.